These T cell receptor beta chains were read from a single sample in a study of blood T cells in healthy people across ages. Each CDR3 protein is one row after TCRdb ran MiXCR on the 5' RACE reads. The repertoire holds hundreds of thousands of distinct CDR3 sequences, with about 25% as singletons. This sample was shared with a second study, whose subject was T cells of mothers and their children.

The sequenced material came from blood. The receptors shown here come from a boy younger than 18 in good health. Each CDR3 is given with its conserved first and last residue. A D gene is named only where the DNA matches it firmly. Size is stated for part of the rows, as once, few or many counts, or as a class when the clone is expanded.

v_call: TRBV6-5; j_call: TRBJ1-6; d_call: TRBD1; clone_size: NA; cdr3_nt: TGTGCCAGCAGTTACGCAGGGACAGGGGGTTCACCCCTCCACTTT; cdr3_aa: CASSYAGTGGSPLHF
v_call: TRBV29-1; j_call: TRBJ2-5; d_call: TRBD1; clone_size: NA; cdr3_nt: TGCAGCGTTACTGGACAGGGCGAGGAAGAGACCCAGTACTTC; cdr3_aa: CSVTGQGEEETQYF
v_call: TRBV13; j_call: TRBJ2-5; d_call: TRBD2; clone_size: NA; cdr3_nt: TGTGCCAGCAGCGCTCCGGGACTAGCGAAGACCCAGTACTTC; cdr3_aa: CASSAPGLAKTQYF
v_call: TRBV20-1; j_call: TRBJ2-1; d_call: TRBD1; clone_size: few; cdr3_nt: TGCAGTGCTAGAGGGATACAGGGGGCAGATGAGCAGTTCTTC; cdr3_aa: CSARGIQGADEQFF
v_call: TRBV6-1; j_call: TRBJ1-2; d_call: TRBD1; clone_size: NA; cdr3_nt: TGTGCCAGCAGTGAGCAGGGGGCGCGAGACTATGGCTACACCTTC; cdr3_aa: CASSEQGARDYGYTF
v_call: TRBV6-5; j_call: TRBJ2-4; d_call: TRBD2; clone_size: NA; cdr3_nt: TGTGCCAGCAGTCCCGGGACTAGAGTAGCCAAAAACATTCAGTACTTC; cdr3_aa: CASSPGTRVAKNIQYF
v_call: TRBV9; j_call: TRBJ2-1; d_call: NA; clone_size: NA; cdr3_nt: TGTGCCAGCAGCGTACGGACTTCCATCCATGAGCAGTTCTTC; cdr3_aa: CASSVRTSIHEQFF
v_call: TRBV20-1; j_call: TRBJ1-4; d_call: TRBD1; clone_size: NA; cdr3_nt: TGCAGTGCGTACGGACAGGGAACAACTAATGAAAAACTGTTTTTT; cdr3_aa: CSAYGQGTTNEKLFF
v_call: TRBV7-9; j_call: TRBJ1-1; d_call: NA; clone_size: few; cdr3_nt: TGTGCCAGCAGCGCCGAATCGAACACTGAAGCTTTCTTT; cdr3_aa: CASSAESNTEAFF
v_call: TRBV20-1; j_call: TRBJ2-3; d_call: TRBD1; clone_size: few; cdr3_nt: TGCAGTGCTTCCGGGACAGGGCTCACAGATACGCAGTATTTT; cdr3_aa: CSASGTGLTDTQYF
v_call: TRBV5-4; j_call: TRBJ2-1; d_call: NA; clone_size: few; cdr3_nt: TGTGCCAGCAGCGCCGCTTGGTATCGGGGGCACCACTCCTACAATGAGCAGTTCTTC; cdr3_aa: CASSAAWYRGHHSYNEQFF
v_call: TRBV20-1; j_call: TRBJ2-3; d_call: NA; clone_size: once; cdr3_nt: TGCAGTGCCCCCCGGGGGTTGGGAAATACGCAGTATTTT; cdr3_aa: CSAPRGLGNTQYF
v_call: TRBV7-2; j_call: TRBJ2-7; d_call: NA; clone_size: many; cdr3_nt: TGTGCCAGCAGCTCCATATTGCCCTACGAGCAGTACTTC; cdr3_aa: CASSSILPYEQYF